A single sample is the source of the 16 T cell receptor beta chains below, sequenced in a study of cytomegalovirus exposure and HLA in healthy donors. The PCR employed 60 Vbeta primers together with 13 Jbeta primers. Profiled with immunoSEQ multiplex PCR; TCRdb holds only in-frame clones, not every one. The sample has approximately 130,000 clones, around 74% seen once; the top ten hold 2.5% to 3.5%. The specimen was PBMCs. The receptor source for this set is a man under 40 in good health and CMV-seronegative.

This clone has only one observation. Relative to the germline gene, one junction end is altered; a read error may explain this. The chain is built from TRBV18 and TRBJ2-7; TRBD2 matches at 9 bases. The CDR3 has 15 amino acids. CDR1 and CDR2 (germline): KGHSH, LQKENI. CDR3 loop: CASLPQREVSYEQYF. The CDR3 DNA reads TGTGCCAGCTTACCACAGCGGGAGGTCTCCTACGAGCAGTACTTC.

The V and J genes are TRBV6-7 and TRBJ1-2; no clear D. TRBV6-7 is an ORF; its function is uncertain. CDR3 length equals 14 residues. With 11 bases removed from V and 8 bases from J, the gap between germline ends came to 24 bases. In DNA form, the CDR3 reads TGTGCCGCCGGGGTCCGGGAGACACATGGGGGCTACACCTTC. It translates to CAAGVRETHGGYTF.

The genes are TRBV19 and TRBJ1-3; unclear D gene. The germline V gene has CDR1 LNHDA and CDR2 SQIVND (reference sequence). The CDR3 has 15 amino acids. The V end was cut by 3 bases, the J end by 7 bases, with 16 bases between. The CDR3 DNA reads TGTGCCAGTAGTATGGGCAAGGCAGCCGTGAACACCATATATTTT. Its protein product is CASSMGKAAVNTIYF.

The V gene is TRBV11-2, the J gene TRBJ1-2, with a possible D match to TRBD1 (5 bases). V dropped 5 bases and J dropped 8 bases, with 21 bases sitting between them. This CDR3 contains 15 residues. Germline loops: CDR1 SGHAT, CDR2 FQNNGV. CDR3 in DNA: TGTGCCAGCAGCGTAAACCCAGGGCCTCCGTACGGCTACACCTTC. Protein product: CASSVNPGPPYGYTF.

This chain links TRBV7-3 with TRBJ2-1; D uncertain. The CDR3 length is 14 residues. Germline-derived CDR1 and CDR2 are SGHTA and FQGTGA. V dropped 4 bases and J dropped 0 bases, with 7 bases sitting between them. The CDR3 reads CASSSSSSYNEQFF. DNA of the CDR3: TGTGCCAGCAGCTCATCGAGCTCCTACAATGAGCAGTTCTTC.

V is TRBV7-6 and J is TRBJ2-2; TRBD2 might be the D (6 bases). The CDR3 consists of 14 residues. Deletions cut 2 bases from V and 5 bases from J, with 9 bases between. Germline V gene lookup returns CDR1 SGHVS and CDR2 FNYEAQ. The CDR3 DNA follows: TGTGCCAGCAGCTTAAGCGGGTTAACCGGGGAGCTGTTTTTT. Protein product: CASSLSGLTGELFF. Combining the CDR3 with reference TRBV7-6 and TRBJ2-2 gives the whole variable domain GAGVSQSPRYKVTKRGQDVALRCDPISGHVSLYWYRQALGQGPEFLTYFNYEAQQDKSGLPNDRFSAERPEGSISTLTIQRTEQRDSAMYRCASSLSGLTGELFFGEGSRLTVL.

V is TRBV7-9 and J is TRBJ2-3; D is undetermined. The CDR3 is 12 amino acids. Germline lookup yields CDR1 SEHNR and CDR2 FQNEAQ (reference sequence). V was clipped by 5 bases and J by 6 bases, with 9 bases between them. CDR3: CASSPNMDTQYF. The CDR3 nucleotides are TGTGCCAGCAGCCCAAACATGGATACGCAGTATTTT.

The J gene is TRBJ2-1, the V gene TRBV4-2; D not resolved. Trimming cost V 0 bases and J 4 bases, with 4 bases left between them. The CDR3 has 13 amino acids. Germline CDR1 and CDR2: LGHNA and YNFKEQ. CDR3 amino acids: CASSQEEYNEQFF. CDR3 in DNA: TGTGCCAGCAGCCAAGAGGAGTACAATGAGCAGTTCTTC.

This rearrangement joins TRBV30 to TRBJ1-1, with unresolved D. This CDR3 region has 14 residues. V shed 3 bases and J shed 1 base, with 12 bases lying between them. CDR1 and CDR2 (germline): GTSNPN, SVGIG (reference sequence). The CDR3 coding sequence is TGTGCCTGGAGGCGGGGAGCAGGGAACACTGAAGCTTTCTTT. Residues: CAWRRGAGNTEAFF.

This clone was observed a single time. This rearrangement joins TRBV13 to TRBJ2-7; TRBD2 matches at 9 bases. V dropped 0 bases and J dropped 0; count of bases not matched to a gene: 9. The CDR3 runs to 18 residues. Germline CDR1 is PRHDT and CDR2 is FYEKMQ (reference sequence). The CDR3 here is CASSLGLAGPGASYEQYF. The DNA for the CDR3 is TGTGCCAGCAGCTTAGGACTAGCGGGTCCGGGGGCCTCCTACGAGCAGTACTTC.

The chain couples TRBV14 to TRBJ1-1; 9 bases agree with TRBD1. CDR1 is SGHDN, CDR2 FVKESK, per germline. V shed 3 bases and J 3 bases; nucleotides not matched to a gene: 8. The CDR3 spans 16 residues. CDR3 sequence: CASSQIRQGGYTEAFF. The CDR3, as DNA: TGTGCCAGCAGCCAGATAAGACAGGGGGGATACACTGAAGCTTTCTTT. Combining the CDR3 with reference TRBV14 and TRBJ1-1 gives the whole variable domain EAGVTQFPSHSVIEKGQTVTLRCDPISGHDNLYWYRRVMGKEIKFLLHFVKESKQDESGMPNNRFLAERTGGTYSTLKVQPAELEDSGVYFCASSQIRQGGYTEAFFGQGTRLTVV.

This clone was recorded once. The chain recombines TRBV28 with TRBJ2-1; TRBD1 might be the D (6 bases). V dropped 6 bases and J dropped 9 bases, with 15 bases sitting between them. The CDR3 runs 13 residues. Looked up from germline, CDR1 is MDHEN and CDR2 is SYDVKM. In nucleotides, the CDR3 is TGTGCCAGCAGCACCCCCGGGACACGTGAGCAGTTCTTC. Its protein product is CASSTPGTREQFF.

The CDR3 sequence: CASEGVRPAQYF. CDR3 bases: TGTGCCAGCGAAGGAGTAAGGCCGGCGCAGTATTTT. V gene TRBV7-9 combines with J gene TRBJ2-3, with D unresolved. The CDR3 consists of 12 residues. Looked up from germline, CDR1 is SEHNR and CDR2 is FQNEAQ (reference sequence). V was shortened by 8 bases and J by 10 bases, with 16 bases between the two germline ends.

The rearrangement links TRBV29-1 to TRBJ2-5; 8 nucleotides line up with TRBD2. The CDR3 has 13 amino acids. Germline-derived CDR1 and CDR2 are SQVTM and ANQGSEA. Losses at the gene ends were 4 bases for V and 3 bases for J; bases not matched to a gene: 4. The CDR3 DNA reads as TGCAGCGTTGCGGGGACTAGTAAAGAGACCCAGTACTTC. It encodes CSVAGTSKETQYF.

This chain connects TRBV4-3 to TRBJ2-2; D is unclear. The ends were cut back, 5 bases at V and 2 bases at J, with 12 bases in the middle. Germline V CDR1 and CDR2: LGHNA, YSLEER. This CDR3 is built from 15 residues. The DNA for the CDR3 is TGCGCCAGCAGCGCTAATAGTGTCAACACCGGGGAGCTGTTTTTT. It yields the protein CASSANSVNTGELFF.

This chain connects TRBV7-2 to TRBJ1-1; 9 positions agree with TRBD1. J was trimmed by 8 bases and V by 5 bases; bases with no gene match: 6. Per the germline V gene, CDR1 is SGHTA and CDR2 is FQGNSA. The CDR3 spans 13 residues. The CDR3, as DNA: TGTGCCAGCAGCGCGGGACAGGGCCTAGAAGCTTTCTTT. Translation gives CASSAGQGLEAFF.